This is a list of T cell receptor beta chains from one sample in a study of T cell clonotyping in hematopoietic cell transplantation. Only in-frame clones appear in the TCRdb table, and some are missing; sequencing was by immunoSEQ multiplex PCR. This sample has approximately 70,000 clones; just under 95% occur once, and the top ten carry around 1.6%. The sequencing input was peripheral blood mononuclear cells. The source is a man aged 50 to 60 in good health. Some clones in this sample may be carry-over from other donors' samples. CDR3s include the opening cysteine and the closing phenylalanine or tryptophan. A D gene is named only where the DNA matches it firmly. Clone sizes are given selectively: once, few, many, or a class where the clone is expanded.

>.|.|TRBV15|TRBJ2-7
CATSRDTGLYEQYF
>.|few|TRBV10-3|TRBJ1-1
CAISAVGGTEAFF
>.|.|TRBV11-3|TRBJ2-1
CASSLDQGGSSSYNEQFF
>.|.|TRBV7-9|TRBJ1-2
CASSLGVGDGYTF
>.|.|TRBV27|TRBJ2-5
CASSKVGGPIKETQYF
>.|.|TRBV4-2|TRBJ2-6
CASSETDGSGANVLTF
>.|once|TRBV7-2|TRBJ2-1
CASSLAVYNEQFF
>.|.|TRBV5-1|TRBJ2-2
CASSLAAENTGELFF
>.|.|TRBV30|TRBJ1-1
CAWSPWTVNTEAFF
>.|.|TRBV1|TRBJ2-2
CTSSQDGLANTGELFF
>.|.|TRBV5-1|TRBJ2-5
CASSSQGGLQETQYF
>.|.|TRBV30|TRBJ2-7
CAWSGGAREQYF
>TRBD1|.|TRBV6-5|TRBJ1-2
CASSATGRGGYTF
>TRBD1|.|TRBV9|TRBJ2-1
CASSGPTGAEQFF
>TRBD2|once|TRBV4-2|TRBJ2-3
CASSQASGGPEDTQYF
>.|.|TRBV5-1|TRBJ1-2
CASSHGPGTGYGYTF
>.|.|TRBV7-8|TRBJ2-5
CASSLFRGKTQYF
>.|.|TRBV6-1|TRBJ2-5
CASSETLQETQYF
>TRBD1|.|TRBV30|TRBJ1-1
CAWGTGILMNTEAFF
>TRBD1|.|TRBV5-1|TRBJ1-4
CASSVGQGSANEKLFF
>.|.|TRBV25-1|TRBJ1-3
CASSEAGLGSGNTIYF
>.|.|TRBV5-4|TRBJ2-7
CASSPAGQGTSYEQYF
>.|once|TRBV15|TRBJ2-2
CATSRDADGELFF
>.|.|TRBV19|TRBJ1-5
CASSAPGPNQPQHF
>TRBD2|.|TRBV29-1|TRBJ2-1
CSVDAGGPYNEQFF
>.|.|TRBV28|TRBJ1-2
CASRPAFGGGIDGYTF
>TRBD1|.|TRBV7-2|TRBJ2-5
CASSLVAQGALRETQYF
>TRBD1|.|TRBV4-3|TRBJ1-1
CASSQDTGVITEAFF
>.|few|TRBV10-3|TRBJ1-1
CAISAVSGEAFF
>.|.|TRBV2|TRBJ1-5
CASSGQENQPQHF
>.|.|TRBV5-4|TRBJ2-2
CAFHGGVLNGELFF
>.|.|TRBV28|TRBJ2-7
CASLSFYEQYF
>.|.|TRBV30|TRBJ2-7
CAWTPGGDGYEQYF
>.|.|TRBV6-5|TRBJ2-5
CASSYGGRETQYF
>.|.|TRBV10-3|TRBJ1-2
CAISEAASGGYTF
>TRBD1|.|TRBV27|TRBJ1-1
CASGLTGAEAFF
>.|few|TRBV5-1|TRBJ2-3
CASSLASRWADTQYF
>.|.|TRBV7-7|TRBJ2-5
CASSSSQGFETQYF
>TRBD1|.|TRBV6-5|TRBJ1-2
CASSLGSGQPLGYTF
>.|.|TRBV5-5|TRBJ1-1
CASSLARVGNTEAFF
>TRBD2|.|TRBV5-1|TRBJ2-5
CASSKTTSEQETQYF
>.|.|TRBV10-3|TRBJ1-1
CAIRATGTNTEAFF
>TRBD2|.|TRBV4-3|TRBJ2-7
CASSQGWTSGGPYEQYF
>TRBD2|.|TRBV14|TRBJ2-3
CASSQRTGTRSLSTDTQYF
>.|.|TRBV6-4|TRBJ2-2
CASSDTSKTGELFF
>TRBD2|.|TRBV4-3|TRBJ2-1
CASSQSTSGSRGEQFF
>TRBD2|.|TRBV28|TRBJ2-5
CASSMGGGNQETQYF
>.|.|TRBV9|TRBJ2-1
CASPKGGPRFYNEQFF
>.|.|TRBV28|TRBJ2-7
CASSFNRVYEQYF
>.|.|TRBV9|TRBJ2-3
CASSVAVISSTDTQYF
>.|.|TRBV5-1|TRBJ2-5
CASSGGQETQYF
>TRBD2|.|TRBV10-3|TRBJ2-5
CAITSGREETQYF
>.|.|TRBV6-1|TRBJ2-7
CASSGPLTGKITYEQYF
>.|.|TRBV2|TRBJ2-7
CASSLGHSYEQYF
>.|.|TRBV5-1|TRBJ2-1
CASSFLGGYNEQFF
>TRBD1|.|TRBV6-5|TRBJ2-2
CASSYKRTGGTGELFF
>.|.|TRBV27|TRBJ1-2
CASSPPATVPGYYGYTF
>.|once|TRBV6-5|TRBJ1-1
CASSYSPGMNTEAFF
>.|.|TRBV7-9|TRBJ2-5
CASSLRGQGGGTQYF
>.|.|TRBV28|TRBJ2-1
CASKGNNEQFF